A selection of T cell receptor beta chains follows, all from one sample in a study of blood T cell repertoires in COVID-19. Method: immunoSEQ multiplex PCR; TCRdb's copy keeps in-frame clones and lacks some. The sample holds about 82,000 clones, roughly 78% seen once. What was sequenced was peripheral blood. These receptors all stem from a man aged 55 to 70 with COVID-19, enrolled during active disease. Both conserved end residues are part of each CDR3. The D gene is left open where the match is weak. The listing skips clone size in some rows; elsewhere it reads once, few, many or a size class.

D gene	V gene	J gene	clone size	CDR3 DNA	CDR3 protein
TRBD1	TRBV5-1	TRBJ2-7	-	TGCGCCAGCAGCTTGGGACAGGGGGTCTACGAGCAGTACTTC	CASSLGQGVYEQYF
TRBD1	TRBV25-1	TRBJ2-5	-	TGTGCCAGCAGAGACACCGGGACAGGGGGCGGCGGGACCCAGTACTTC	CASRDTGTGGGGTQYF
-	TRBV6-1	TRBJ2-5	-	TGTGCCAGCAGCGCGGGACAGAGAGGAGAGACCCAGTACTTC	CASSAGQRGETQYF
-	TRBV7-2	TRBJ1-2	-	TGTGCCAGCAGCTTACGCACCGGACAGCGACGATCGAGTTACACCTTC	CASSLRTGQRRSSYTF
TRBD1	TRBV3-1/TRBV3-2	TRBJ1-5	-	TGTGCCAGCAGCCAAGACAGGGGGTCCAATCAGCCCCAGCATTTT	CASSQDRGSNQPQHF
TRBD1	TRBV5-1	TRBJ1-2	few	TGCGCCAGCAGCGTGACTTCAGGGGGGACTTATGGCTACACCTTC	CASSVTSGGTYGYTF
-	TRBV7-2	TRBJ1-1	few	TGTGCCAGCAGCTTAGGAGGTCGCGTGAACACTGAAGCTTTCTTT	CASSLGGRVNTEAFF
-	TRBV19	TRBJ1-2	-	TGTGCCACCCGAGAATCTAACTATGGCTACACCTTC	CATRESNYGYTF
TRBD1	TRBV5-1	TRBJ2-7	-	TGCGCCAGCAGCCTGAATCCGGGACAGGGGGACGAGCAGTACTTC	CASSLNPGQGDEQYF
TRBD1	TRBV19	TRBJ1-2	-	TGTGCCAGCTCGGACAGGGGAAGTCGGAACGACTATGGCTACACCTTC	CASSDRGSRNDYGYTF
TRBD2	TRBV29-1	TRBJ2-1	-	TGCAGCGCCGAGGGACTAGCGGGTCGCAATGAGCAGTTCTTC	CSAEGLAGRNEQFF
TRBD1	TRBV5-1	TRBJ2-6	-	TGCGCCAGCAGCGGGACAGTGGCTGGGGCCAACGTCCTGACTTTC	CASSGTVAGANVLTF
TRBD1	TRBV7-9	TRBJ1-5	few	TGTGCCAGCAGCTTGTCAGGGGGCGATGGCAATCAGCCCCAGCATTTT	CASSLSGGDGNQPQHF
-	TRBV11-3	TRBJ1-1	-	TGTGCCAGCCAGACGAGCGGGAACACTGAAGCTTTCTTT	CASQTSGNTEAFF
TRBD2	TRBV7-9	TRBJ2-7	-	TGTGCCAGCAGCTTAGATGGACTAGCGGGGACCAGCTCCTACGAGCAGTACTTC	CASSLDGLAGTSSYEQYF
-	TRBV15	TRBJ2-1	-	TGTGCCACCAGCAGAGAACGGGGAACTTCCTACAATGAGCAGTTCTTC	CATSRERGTSYNEQFF
-	TRBV5-1	TRBJ2-2	-	TGCGCCAGCAGCTTGGGAACATCGAACACCGGGGAGCTGTTTTTT	CASSLGTSNTGELFF
-	TRBV5-1	TRBJ2-7	-	TGCGCCAGCAGCTTGCGATCGGCAGGATCGGCCTCCTACGAGCAGTACTTC	CASSLRSAGSASYEQYF
-	TRBV4-2	TRBJ1-5	few	TGTGCCAGCAGCCAAGAAGACAGTAGCAATCAGCCCCAGCATTTT	CASSQEDSSNQPQHF
-	TRBV9	TRBJ1-1	-	TGTGCCAGCAGCGCAACAGGGCTCAACACTGAAGCTTTCTTT	CASSATGLNTEAFF
-	TRBV9	TRBJ2-3	-	TGTGCCAGCAGCGTAGCTACGAGTGGTGGAGCGGACACAGATACGCAGTATTTT	CASSVATSGGADTDTQYF
TRBD2	TRBV11-3	TRBJ2-3	-	TGTGCCAGCAGCTTAGAGGCTAGCGGGTCCACAGATACGCAGTATTTT	CASSLEASGSTDTQYF
-	TRBV9	TRBJ1-1	-	TGTGCCAGCAGCGTGGGGCAGGTGAACACTGAAGCTTTCTTT	CASSVGQVNTEAFF
-	TRBV9	TRBJ1-2	few	TGTGCCAGCAGCGTAGACGTCAGGTGGGTCGGCGGCTACACCTTC	CASSVDVRWVGGYTF
-	TRBV10-3	TRBJ1-3	-	TGTGCCATCAGTGAGTTGAGGTCTGGAAACACCATATATTTT	CAISELRSGNTIYF
-	TRBV7-8	TRBJ1-1	-	TGTGCCAGCAGCTTAGGCAGGAACACTGAAGCTTTCTTT	CASSLGRNTEAFF
-	TRBV6-5	TRBJ1-6	-	TGTGCCAGCAGTTATGATGGGCCCGAAAATAATTCACCCCTCCACTTT	CASSYDGPENNSPLHF
-	TRBV4-2	TRBJ1-4	-	TGTGCCAGCAGCCAAGATTCTCGGAATGAAAAACTGTTTTTT	CASSQDSRNEKLFF
TRBD2	TRBV4-2	TRBJ2-1	few	TGTGCCAGCAGCCAAGGACTAGCGGAAAATGAGCAGTTCTTC	CASSQGLAENEQFF
TRBD2	TRBV27	TRBJ2-2	-	TGTGCCAGCAGTCTCCGAGGGACTACTCCGTCGGGGGAGCTGTTTTTT	CASSLRGTTPSGELFF
-	TRBV19	TRBJ2-5	-	TGTGCCAGTAGATCAACAGAAAAAGAGACCCAGTACTTC	CASRSTEKETQYF
TRBD2	TRBV14	TRBJ2-5	-	TGTGCCAGCAGCCAAGGGCAGCGGGAGAGGGAGACCCAGTACTTC	CASSQGQRERETQYF
TRBD2	TRBV30	TRBJ2-7	-	TGTGCCTGGAGTGTACGACGGGGCGGGGGTCCCAACGAGCAGTACTTC	CAWSVRRGGGPNEQYF
TRBD2	TRBV6-4	TRBJ2-7	-	TGTGCCAGCAGCCTGACTAGCGGGAGCGAGCAGTACTTC	CASSLTSGSEQYF
TRBD2	TRBV5-1	TRBJ2-7	-	TGCGCCAGCAGCTTGGGCGGGGGGAGGTCAGACGAGCAGTACTTC	CASSLGGGRSDEQYF
TRBD1	TRBV7-8	TRBJ1-6	-	TGTGCCAGCAGCCCCGGGACAGCCCCTAATTCACCCCTCCACTTT	CASSPGTAPNSPLHF
TRBD1	TRBV4-1	TRBJ2-3	few	TGCGCCAGCAGTTTCCGGGGACAGCTGTCCCGAACGGATCACACAGATACGCAGTATTTT	CASSFRGQLSRTDHTDTQYF
TRBD1	TRBV29-1	TRBJ2-7	once	TGCAGCGTTACAGGGACAGGCATGCTGGACGAGCAGTACTTC	CSVTGTGMLDEQYF
TRBD1	TRBV7-9	TRBJ2-7	-	TGTGCCAGCAGCTTTGGGGACAGGCTCAACGAGCAGTACTTC	CASSFGDRLNEQYF
-	TRBV11-2	TRBJ2-7	once	TGTGCCAGCAGCTTAGATCCAATGAGCGGGTCTAGCTCCTACGAGCAGTACTTC	CASSLDPMSGSSSYEQYF
TRBD2	TRBV6-2/TRBV6-3	TRBJ2-7	-	TGTGCCAGCAGTTACTCGCTAGCGGGGTACTACGAGCAGTACTTC	CASSYSLAGYYEQYF
TRBD1	TRBV7-9	TRBJ2-2	-	TGTGCCAGCAGCTTAGAACGATCCCGGCAGGGGGTAACCGGGGAGCTGTTTTTT	CASSLERSRQGVTGELFF
-	TRBV6-1	TRBJ1-5	-	TGTGCCAGCAGTGAAACAGTCCCTAATCAGCCCCAGCATTTT	CASSETVPNQPQHF
TRBD1	TRBV7-9	TRBJ1-1	-	TGTGCCAGCAGCCCAAACAGGGGAATGAACACTGAAGCTTTCTTT	CASSPNRGMNTEAFF
TRBD1	TRBV10-3	TRBJ2-1	-	TGTGCCATCAGTAGGGACAGGGGGCATTGGGACGGGGCTAACGAATTCTTC	CAISRDRGHWDGANEFF
-	TRBV5-1	TRBJ1-1	-	TGCGCCAGCAGCCGGACCGGGGAGAACACTGAAGCTTTCTTT	CASSRTGENTEAFF